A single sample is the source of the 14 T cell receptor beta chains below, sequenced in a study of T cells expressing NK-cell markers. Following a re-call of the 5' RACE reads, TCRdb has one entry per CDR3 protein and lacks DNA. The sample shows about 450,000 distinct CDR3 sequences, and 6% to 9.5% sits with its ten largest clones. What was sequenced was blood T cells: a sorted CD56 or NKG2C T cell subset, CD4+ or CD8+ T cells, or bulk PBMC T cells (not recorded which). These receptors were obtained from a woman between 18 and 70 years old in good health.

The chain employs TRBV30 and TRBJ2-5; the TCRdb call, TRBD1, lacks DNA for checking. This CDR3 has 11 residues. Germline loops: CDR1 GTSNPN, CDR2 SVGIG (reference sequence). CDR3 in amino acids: CASGQKETQYF.

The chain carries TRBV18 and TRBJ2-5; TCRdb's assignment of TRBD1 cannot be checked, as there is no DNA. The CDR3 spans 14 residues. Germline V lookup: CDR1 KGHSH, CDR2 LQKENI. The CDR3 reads CASTLDRGEETQYF.

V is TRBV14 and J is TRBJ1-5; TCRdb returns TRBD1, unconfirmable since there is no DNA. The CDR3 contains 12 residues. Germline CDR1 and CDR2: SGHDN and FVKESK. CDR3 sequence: CASSHPLGPQHF.

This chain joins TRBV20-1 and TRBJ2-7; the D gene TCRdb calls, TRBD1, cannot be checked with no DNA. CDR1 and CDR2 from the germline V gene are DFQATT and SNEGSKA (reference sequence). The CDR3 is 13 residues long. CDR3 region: CSAPPGFSYEQYF.

CDR3: CASSHRAPSGSFTDTQYF. The rearrangement joins TRBV11-2 to TRBJ2-3; TCRdb proposes TRBD2, but this gene call is untestable without DNA. The CDR3 runs 18 residues. Germline V gives CDR1 SGHAT, CDR2 FQNNGV.

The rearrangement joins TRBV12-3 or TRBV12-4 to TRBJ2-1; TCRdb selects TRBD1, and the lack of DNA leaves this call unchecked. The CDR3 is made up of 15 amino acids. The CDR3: CASSLGQSPWDEQFF.

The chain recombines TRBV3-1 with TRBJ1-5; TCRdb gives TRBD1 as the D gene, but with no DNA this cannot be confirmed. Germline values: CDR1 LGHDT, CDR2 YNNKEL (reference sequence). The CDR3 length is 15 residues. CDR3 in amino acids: CASSPTGGSNQPQHF.

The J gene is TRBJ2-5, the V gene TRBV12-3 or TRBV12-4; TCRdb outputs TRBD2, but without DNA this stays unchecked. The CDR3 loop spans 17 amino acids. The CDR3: CASCRRTSGGPEGTQYF.

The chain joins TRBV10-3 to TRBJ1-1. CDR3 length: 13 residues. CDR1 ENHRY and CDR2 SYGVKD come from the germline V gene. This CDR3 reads CAISDGLQVEAFF.

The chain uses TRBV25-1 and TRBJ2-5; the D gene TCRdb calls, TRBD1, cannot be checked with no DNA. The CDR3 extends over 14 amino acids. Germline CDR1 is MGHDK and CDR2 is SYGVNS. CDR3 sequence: CASSESGRGGTQYF.

Here the CDR3 reads CASSPGHPGVTDTQYF. The rearrangement links TRBV11-3 to TRBJ2-3; the TCRdb call, TRBD1, lacks DNA for checking. The V gene's germline CDR1 is SGHNT and CDR2 YENEEA. This CDR3 is 16 amino acids long.

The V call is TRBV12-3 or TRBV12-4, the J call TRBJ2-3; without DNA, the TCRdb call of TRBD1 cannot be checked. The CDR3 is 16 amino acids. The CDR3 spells CASSLANRPPTDTQYF.

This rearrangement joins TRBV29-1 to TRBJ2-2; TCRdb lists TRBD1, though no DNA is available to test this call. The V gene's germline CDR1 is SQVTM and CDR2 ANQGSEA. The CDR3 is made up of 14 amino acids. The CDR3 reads CSVDRREFTGELFF.

CDR3 residues: CASSLGTSPNEQFF. This chain uses TRBV5-4 with TRBJ2-1; TCRdb indicates TRBD2, and absent DNA this call remains unverified. CDR3 length: 14 amino acids. Germline V gives CDR1 SGHNT, CDR2 YYREEE (reference sequence).